The clone carrying this TCR beta chain appeared once. Its antigen is currently unknown. The sample originates from a study of memory B cells and T cells in multiple sclerosis. The CDR3 is made up of 13 amino acids. The V gene end was trimmed by 6 bases and the J gene end by 7 bases; junction bases not matched to a gene: 8. CDR1 and CDR2 from the germline V gene are MNHEY and SVGAGI. After stimulus-free culture, autoproliferating CFSE-dim and non-proliferating CFSE-high T cells were sequenced separately. Replicate wells were pooled after more than six days of stimulus-free culture of fewer than 65 million CFSE-labeled PBMCs. Sequencing was performed with immunoSEQ multiplex PCR; in TCRdb, only in-frame clones are kept and a portion is missing. The table includes 40,000 to 50,000 clones, more than 65% detected once.

The chain joins TRBV6-5 to TRBJ1-2; 7 bases fit TRBD1. Sequencing was carried out using PBMCs from blood kept in culture. The clonotype was recovered from a human donor with multiple sclerosis. CDR3 DNA sequence: TGTGCCAGCAGCACGGGACAGTCGGGTGGCTACACCTTC. Translation gives CASSTGQSGGYTF.